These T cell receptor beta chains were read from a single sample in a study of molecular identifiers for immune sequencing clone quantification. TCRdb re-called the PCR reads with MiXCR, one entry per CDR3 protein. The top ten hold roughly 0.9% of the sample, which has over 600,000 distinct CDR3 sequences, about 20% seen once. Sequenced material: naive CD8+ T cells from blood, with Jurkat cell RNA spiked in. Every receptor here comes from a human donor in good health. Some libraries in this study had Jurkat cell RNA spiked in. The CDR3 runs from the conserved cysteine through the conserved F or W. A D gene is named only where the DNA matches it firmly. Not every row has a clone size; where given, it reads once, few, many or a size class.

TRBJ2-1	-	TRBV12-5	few	CASAGSNEQFF	TGTGCTAGTGCTGGGAGCAATGAGCAGTTCTTC
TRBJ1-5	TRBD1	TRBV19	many	CASNPTGGGYSNQPQHF	TGTGCCAGTAATCCGACAGGGGGTGGATATAGCAATCAGCCCCAGCATTTT
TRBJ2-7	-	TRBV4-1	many	CASSQAGGGYEQYF	TGCGCCAGCAGCCAAGCTGGAGGCGGTTACGAGCAGTACTTC
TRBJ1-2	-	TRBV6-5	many	CASSYSPNYGYTF	TGTGCCAGCAGTTACTCCCCCAACTATGGCTACACCTTC
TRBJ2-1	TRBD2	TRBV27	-	CASSSISRTSGVSNEQFF	TGTGCCAGCAGTTCGATCTCTAGGACTAGCGGGGTTAGCAATGAGCAGTTCTTC
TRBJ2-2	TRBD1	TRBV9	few	CASSHRQGAGTGELFF	TGTGCCAGCAGCCACAGACAGGGGGCTGGGACCGGGGAGCTGTTTTTT
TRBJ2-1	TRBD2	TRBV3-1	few	CASSQHTSGRYNEQFF	TGTGCCAGCAGCCAACACACTAGCGGGAGGTACAATGAGCAGTTCTTC
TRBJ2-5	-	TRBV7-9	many	CASSLPPGRVEETQYF	TGTGCCAGCAGCCTCCCCCCCGGGCGGGTAGAAGAGACCCAGTACTTC
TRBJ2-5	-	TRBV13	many	CASSLGESRETQYF	TGTGCCAGCAGCTTGGGGGAGTCTAGGGAGACCCAGTACTTC
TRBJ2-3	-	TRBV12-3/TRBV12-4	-	CVSSFSADTQYF	TGTGTCAGCAGTTTCAGCGCAGATACGCAGTATTTT
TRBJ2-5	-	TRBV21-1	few	CASSNRDRGLETQYF	TGTGCCAGCAGCAACCGGGACAGGGGGCTGGAGACCCAGTACTTC
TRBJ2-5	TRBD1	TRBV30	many	CAWNNAGTGQFKGIQETQYF	TGTGCCTGGAATAACGCCGGGACAGGGCAGTTTAAGGGGATCCAAGAGACCCAGTACTTC
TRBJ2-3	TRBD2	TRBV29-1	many	CSVGLAGGEVLVDTQYF	TGCAGCGTTGGACTAGCGGGAGGGGAAGTGTTGGTAGATACGCAGTATTTT
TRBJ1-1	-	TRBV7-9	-	CASSFSPGVGMNTGAFF	TGTGCCAGCAGCTTCTCCCCGGGGGTAGGGATGAACACTGGAGCTTTCTTT
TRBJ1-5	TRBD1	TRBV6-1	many	CASSDRTGSGEPQHF	TGTGCCAGCAGTGACAGGACAGGGTCGGGTGAGCCCCAGCATTTT
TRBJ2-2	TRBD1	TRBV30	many	CAADRANTGELFF	TGTGCCGCCGACAGGGCGAACACCGGGGAGCTGTTTTTT
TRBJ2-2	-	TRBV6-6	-	CASSYNGAGKLFF	TGTGCCAGCAGTTACAATGGCGCCGGGAAGCTGTTTTTT
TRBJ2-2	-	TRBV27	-	CASSSSGFRDFTGELFF	TGTGCCAGCAGCTCCTCGGGTTTCCGGGACTTCACCGGGGAGCTGTTTTTT
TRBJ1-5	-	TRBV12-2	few	CASRLEAGGADQPQHF	TGTGCAAGTCGCTTAGAGGCGGGGGGCGCGGATCAGCCCCAGCATTTT
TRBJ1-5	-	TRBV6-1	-	CASSEVVYQPQHF	TGTGCCAGCAGTGAAGTGGTTTATCAGCCCCAGCATTTT
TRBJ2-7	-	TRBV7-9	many	CASTDTHQGTRGPLEQYF	TGTGCCAGCACCGATACTCACCAGGGGACGAGGGGTCCCCTCGAGCAGTACTTC
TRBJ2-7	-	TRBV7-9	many	CASSLTADRAYEQYF	TGTGCCAGCAGCTTAACCGCCGACAGAGCCTACGAGCAGTACTTC
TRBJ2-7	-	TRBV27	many	CASSFRSAYEQYF	TGTGCCAGCAGTTTCCGATCCGCCTACGAGCAGTACTTC
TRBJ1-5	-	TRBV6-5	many	CASSYSGSNQPQHF	TGTGCCAGCAGTTACTCCGGGAGCAATCAGCCCCAGCATTTT
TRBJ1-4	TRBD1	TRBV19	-	CASSMDRGDEKLFF	TGTGCCAGTAGTATGGACAGGGGTGATGAAAAACTGTTTTTT
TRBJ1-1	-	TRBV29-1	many	CSVGLTTRATEAFF	TGCAGCGTTGGTCTCACTACAAGGGCCACTGAAGCTTTCTTT
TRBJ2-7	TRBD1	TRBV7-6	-	CASSLRQGDEQYF	TGTGCCAGCAGCTTAAGACAGGGGGACGAGCAGTACTTC